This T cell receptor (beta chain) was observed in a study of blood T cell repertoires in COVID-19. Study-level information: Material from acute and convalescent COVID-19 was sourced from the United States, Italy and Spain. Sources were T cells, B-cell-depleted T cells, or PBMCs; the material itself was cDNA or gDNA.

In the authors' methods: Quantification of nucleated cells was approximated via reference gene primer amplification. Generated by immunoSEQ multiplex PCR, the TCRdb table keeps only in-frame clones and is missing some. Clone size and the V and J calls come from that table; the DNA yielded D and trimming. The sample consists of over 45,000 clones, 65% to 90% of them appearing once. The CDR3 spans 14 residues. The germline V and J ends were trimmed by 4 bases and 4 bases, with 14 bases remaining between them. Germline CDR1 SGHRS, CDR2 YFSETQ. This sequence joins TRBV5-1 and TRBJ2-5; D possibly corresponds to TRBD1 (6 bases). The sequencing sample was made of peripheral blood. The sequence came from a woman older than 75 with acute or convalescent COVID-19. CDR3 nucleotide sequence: TGCGCCAGCAGCGCAACAGGGCTGCGAGAGACCCAGTACTTC. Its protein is CASSATGLRETQYF.